The rows below give T cell receptor beta chains drawn from one sample of a study of cytomegalovirus exposure and HLA in healthy donors. Method: immunoSEQ multiplex PCR; TCRdb's copy keeps in-frame clones and lacks some. There are roughly 140,000 clones in the sample; around 73% occur only once, and roughly 14% lies in the top ten. The sample was PBMCs. The receptors derive from a human donor in good health. The CDR3 runs from the conserved cysteine through the conserved F or W. D genes are given only for firm matches. Clone size appears in some rows only: once, few, many, or a class for an expanded clone.

>TRBV9|TRBJ1-2|.|.
TGTGCCAGCAGGCATCAGGGTTGTCGCTACACCTTC
CASRHQGCRYTF
>TRBV5-1|TRBJ1-3|.|.
TGCGCCAGCAGCTTGGTACAGGCAAGCTCTGGAAACACCATATATTTT
CASSLVQASSGNTIYF
>TRBV27|TRBJ2-7|.|.
TGTGCCAGCAGTTTAAAGGCAGGGCCACCAACCTACGAGCAGTACTTC
CASSLKAGPPTYEQYF
>TRBV27|TRBJ1-1|.|.
TGTGCCAGCAGTTTACGCCGGGACACTAAAGCTTTCTTT
CASSLRRDTKAFF
>TRBV2|TRBJ2-1|TRBD2|.
TGTGCCAGCCGCGGGGTGACTAGCGTAGATGAGCAGTTCTTC
CASRGVTSVDEQFF
>TRBV6-4|TRBJ1-2|TRBD1|.
TGTGCCAGCAGTGACAGGTCGGCCAGGGGGTACTATGGCTACACCTTC
CASSDRSARGYYGYTF
>TRBV5-4|TRBJ1-5|.|.
TGTGCCAGCAGCGAGGATTTCAATCAGCCCCAGCATTTT
CASSEDFNQPQHF
>TRBV30|TRBJ1-4|.|.
TGTGCCTGGGGCCCTGGGGGGGCTTATGAAAAACTGTTTTTT
CAWGPGGAYEKLFF
>TRBV12-5|TRBJ2-3|.|.
TGTGCTAGTGGTTCGACCGCGGGCCCCCATACGCAGTATTTT
CASGSTAGPHTQYF
>TRBV23-1|TRBJ2-5|.|few
TGCGCCAGCAGTCACATCCCCCGTACAGGGCATGAGGAGACCCAGTACTTC
CASSHIPRTGHEETQYF
>TRBV5-8|TRBJ1-5|TRBD1|.
TGTGCCAGCAGCTTTCGGACAGGGAGTAGCCAGCCCCAGCATTTT
CASSFRTGSSQPQHF
>TRBV2|TRBJ2-3|.|.
TGTGCCAGCACCCGGTCCAGGTTCACAGATACGCAGTATTTT
CASTRSRFTDTQYF
>TRBV28|TRBJ2-7|.|.
TGTGCCAGCAGTTTATCCCGGGACTGGAAATACGAGCAGTACTTC
CASSLSRDWKYEQYF
>TRBV4-1|TRBJ1-1|.|.
TGCGCCAGCAGCCAAGAAACGCACAGGGAGAACACTGAAGCTTTCTTT
CASSQETHRENTEAFF
>TRBV2|TRBJ1-2|.|.
TGTGCCAGCAGTTCGGCCCCTGGGGGAGGCTATGGCTACACCTTC
CASSSAPGGGYGYTF
>TRBV27|TRBJ2-7|TRBD1|.
TGTGCCAGCAGTTTATCGGGGACAGGGAGTGGCGAGCAGTACTTC
CASSLSGTGSGEQYF
>TRBV4-1|TRBJ1-1|.|.
TGCGCCAGCAGCCAGGCCGCGAACACTGAAGCTTTCTTT
CASSQAANTEAFF
>TRBV7-9|TRBJ1-1|.|few
TGTGCCAGCAGCCCATCATCGGGGACAGAAGCTTTCTTT
CASSPSSGTEAFF
>TRBV10-3|TRBJ2-7|TRBD2|.
TGTGCCATCAGTGAAGGGGAGGGTAGCGGCTACGAGCAGTACTTC
CAISEGEGSGYEQYF
>TRBV28|TRBJ1-2|.|.
TGTGCCAGCAGGATAAGCGGGTCTCGCGCGGGCTATGGCTACACCTTC
CASRISGSRAGYGYTF
>TRBV7-2|TRBJ1-6|.|.
TGTGCCAGCAGCGACGGTCGGAGGGGAAGAGGTTCACCCCTCCACTTT
CASSDGRRGRGSPLHF
>TRBV7-9|TRBJ2-1|.|few
TGTGCCAGCAGCTTAGGTCACATGCGGCTGGACAATGAGCAGTTCTTC
CASSLGHMRLDNEQFF
>TRBV9|TRBJ1-1|.|.
TGTGCCAGCAGCGTAGATGGCAGGCAGAACACTGAAGCTTTCTTT
CASSVDGRQNTEAFF
>TRBV18|TRBJ1-1|.|.
TGTGCCAGCTCCCCGCCGGGAAACACTGAAGCTTTCTTT
CASSPPGNTEAFF
>TRBV28|TRBJ2-7|.|.
TGTGCCAGCACGACCCCCGGGACTGCAATGGAGCAGTACTTC
CASTTPGTAMEQYF
>TRBV13|TRBJ1-1|.|.
TGTGCCAGCAGCTCGACTAGACTGGTTAAAGCTCAAAACACTGAAGCTTTCTTT
CASSSTRLVKAQNTEAFF
>TRBV5-5|TRBJ1-2|.|.
TGTGCCAGCAGCCCGGACATTAACTATGGCTACACCTTC
CASSPDINYGYTF
>TRBV19|TRBJ1-4|.|.
TGTGCCAGTAGTATGCGGATTGCAACTAATGAAAAACTGTTTTTT
CASSMRIATNEKLFF
>TRBV19|TRBJ2-7|TRBD2|.
TGTGCCAGTAGTATCCCGGGGGGGCCATTCTACGAGCAGTACTTC
CASSIPGGPFYEQYF
>TRBV11-2|TRBJ2-7|.|few
TGTGCCAGCAGCTCCGGACAGAACGAGCAGTACTTC
CASSSGQNEQYF
>TRBV28|TRBJ1-2|.|once
TGTGCCAGCAGTCTCTGGACTCATGGCTACACCTTC
CASSLWTHGYTF
>TRBV5-1|TRBJ1-1|.|.
TGCGCCAGCAGCTTGGCCGGTCCCACTGAAGCTTTCTTT
CASSLAGPTEAFF
>TRBV14|TRBJ2-7|.|few
TGTGCCAGCAGCCAAGGGCGGAACTACGAGCAGTACTTC
CASSQGRNYEQYF
>TRBV28|TRBJ1-1|.|.
TGTGCCAGCAGCACCACGGGGGACGGGAACACTGAAGCTTTCTTT
CASSTTGDGNTEAFF
>TRBV19|TRBJ2-3|TRBD1|few
TGTGCCAGTAGTTCCGGGACAGGGGGGGATACGCAGTATTTT
CASSSGTGGDTQYF
>TRBV4-1|TRBJ2-1|TRBD2|once
TGCGCCAGCGACCCTGGACTAGCGGGATACAATGAGCAGTTCTTC
CASDPGLAGYNEQFF
>TRBV6-1|TRBJ1-1|TRBD1|.
TGTGCCAGCAGTTATCTGGACAGGGGCACTGAAGCTTTCTTT
CASSYLDRGTEAFF
>TRBV5-1|TRBJ2-2|TRBD1|once
TGCGCCAGCAGCTTGGGGACAGGGGGTACCGGGGAGCTGTTTTTT
CASSLGTGGTGELFF
>TRBV10-3|TRBJ2-7|TRBD2|few
TGTGCCACCGCCGATGGTCTAGCGGGAATGGACGAGCAGTACTTC
CATADGLAGMDEQYF
>TRBV7-9|TRBJ2-1|.|.
TGTGCCAGCAGCCCAGCGTCAGTCTACAATGAGCAGTTCTTC
CASSPASVYNEQFF
>TRBV7-9|TRBJ2-2|.|.
TGTGCCAGCGTAAAAGGGGACTTCACCGGGGAGCTGTTTTTT
CASVKGDFTGELFF
>TRBV7-6|TRBJ2-7|.|.
TGTGCCAGCAGCGAGCGGACGATATCCTACGAGCAGTACTTC
CASSERTISYEQYF
>TRBV30|TRBJ1-2|.|few
TGTGCCTGCCACAGCTATGGCTTTGGCTACACCTTC
CACHSYGFGYTF
>TRBV27|TRBJ2-7|.|.
TGTGCCAGCAGTCCCGAGACGGGAAGCTCCTACGAGCAGTACTTC
CASSPETGSSYEQYF
>TRBV5-1|TRBJ1-4|TRBD1|once
TGCGCCAGCAGCTTGGAGACAGGGGGCGCGGGTGAAAAACTGTTTTTT
CASSLETGGAGEKLFF
>TRBV10-3|TRBJ2-7|TRBD1|.
TGTGCCATCAGTGACATTGGACAGGGGTCCTACGAGCAGTACTTC
CAISDIGQGSYEQYF
>TRBV4-1|TRBJ2-7|.|.
TGCGCCAGCAGCCAAGATCCTAGCTCCTACGAGCAGTACTTC
CASSQDPSSYEQYF
>TRBV18|TRBJ2-5|TRBD1|.
TGTGCCAGCTCTCCTTACACGGGACAGTACCAAGAGACCCAGTACTTC
CASSPYTGQYQETQYF
>TRBV7-6|TRBJ1-1|.|.
TGTGCCAGCAGCTTAGGAGAAGACACTGAAGCTTTCTTT
CASSLGEDTEAFF
>TRBV4-2|TRBJ2-3|.|.
TGTGCCAGCAGCCAAGAACCAGCGGAGCGCACAGATACGCAGTATTTT
CASSQEPAERTDTQYF
>TRBV5-6|TRBJ2-1|TRBD1|.
TGTGCCAGCAGTTTTACCGGGACAGGGGTATCTTTCTACAATGAGCAGTTCTTC
CASSFTGTGVSFYNEQFF
>TRBV18|TRBJ1-1|TRBD1|.
TGTGCCAGCGCGACAGGGGGCCCCACTGAAGCTTTCTTT
CASATGGPTEAFF
>TRBV9|TRBJ2-7|.|.
TGTGCCAGCAGCAGGGGCGGTGGTCGCTACGAGCAGTACTTC
CASSRGGGRYEQYF
>TRBV9|TRBJ2-2|.|.
TGTGCCAGCAGCCCGCCCGGGGCCGGGGAGCTGTTTTTT
CASSPPGAGELFF
>TRBV7-2|TRBJ1-5|.|.
TGTGCCAGCAGCCAAATGGACAGTTATCAGCCCCAGCATTTT
CASSQMDSYQPQHF
>TRBV11-2|TRBJ2-7|TRBD2|.
TGTGCCAGCAGCCGTCTAGCGGGAGGCCCCTACGAGCAGTACTTC
CASSRLAGGPYEQYF
>TRBV6-5|TRBJ1-2|.|.
TGTGCCACAAGATCAGGGGAGGGTGGCTACACCTTC
CATRSGEGGYTF
>TRBV2|TRBJ1-5|.|few
TGTGCCAGCAGTCAGTCGTCAAGCAATCAGCCCCAGCATTTT
CASSQSSSNQPQHF
>TRBV11-1|TRBJ1-2|TRBD1|.
TGTGCCAGCAGCGGACAGGGGGTATATGGCTACACCTTC
CASSGQGVYGYTF